The 17 T cell receptor beta chains given below trace back to one sample, sequenced in a study of blood T cells in healthy people across ages. A second PCR, run for roughly 7 to 12 cycles, used a sample-barcoded 5' primer plus a J-beta primer mix. Using its own MiXCR run on the 5' RACE reads, TCRdb lists one record per CDR3 protein. The table has hundreds of thousands of distinct CDR3 sequences, 40% to 50% seen once. Sequenced sample: blood. Receptors originate from a man aged 60-69 years in good health.

This clonotype was detected a few times. The chain recombines TRBV6-6 with TRBJ2-1; 12 bases map to TRBD2. Germline V lookup: CDR1 MNHNY, CDR2 SVGAGI (reference sequence). CDR3 length: 15 amino acids. Unmatched junction bases numbered 3, after V lost 4 bases and J lost 5 bases. CDR3 sequence: CASSFGLAGNNEQFF. The DNA for the CDR3 is TGTGCCAGCAGTTTTGGACTAGCGGGGAACAATGAGCAGTTCTTC.

J is TRBJ2-1 and V is TRBV30, with TRBD2 as a possible D gene (6 bases). V was pared by 3 bases and J by 2 bases, with 11 bases between. From germline, CDR1 is GTSNPN and CDR2 SVGIG (reference sequence). The CDR3 has 14 residues. The CDR3 bases are TGTGCCTGGAGCATCGGGGGAACCTACAATGAGCAGTTCTTC. Encoded protein: CAWSIGGTYNEQFF.

J is TRBJ2-5 and V is TRBV7-2, with TRBD2 as a possible D gene (6 bases). The CDR3 runs 14 residues. V lost 5 bases and J lost 5, with 15 bases in between. CDR1 SGHTA and CDR2 FQGNSA come from the germline V gene. The CDR3 DNA reads TGTGCCAGCAGCCTTTGGTACGGAGGGGAGACCCAGTACTTC. Translating it yields CASSLWYGGETQYF.

V and J are TRBV12-3 or TRBV12-4 and TRBJ1-1; 9 bases match TRBD1. This CDR3 spans 16 amino acids. The J segment lost 1 base and the V segment lost 5 bases, leaving 8 bases of the junction unmatched. The chain's CDR3 is CASSEQGAMGNTEAFF. The CDR3 bases are TGTGCCAGCAGTGAACAGGGGGCAATGGGGAACACTGAAGCTTTCTTT.

This clonotype was found a few times. The chain has TRBV29-1 and TRBJ1-2, with D perhaps TRBD1 (6 bases). The CDR3 contains 13 residues. Germline V gene sequence: CDR1 SQVTM, CDR2 ANQGSEA. V was clipped by 3 bases and J by 2 bases, with 10 bases between them. The CDR3 protein is CSVEGGRNYGYTF. The CDR3, as DNA: TGCAGCGTTGAGGGGGGGCGGAACTATGGCTACACCTTC.

V and J are TRBV5-1 and TRBJ2-5, with D possibly being TRBD2 (6 bases). The CDR3 is 13 amino acids. Germline values: CDR1 SGHRS, CDR2 YFSETQ. Trimming took off 4 bases at V and 5 bases at J, with 12 bases between the two ends. CDR3 loop: CASSLLRGETQYF. In DNA, the CDR3 is TGCGCCAGCAGCCTACTCCGGGGGGAGACCCAGTACTTC.

The rearrangement links TRBV7-6 to TRBJ2-1, with a possible D match to TRBD2 (6 bases). Germline values: CDR1 SGHVS, CDR2 FNYEAQ. The CDR3 is made up of 14 amino acids. V lost 5 bases, J lost 13 bases, and 21 bases lay in between. The CDR3 spells CASSKTRGYETQFF. DNA of the CDR3: TGTGCCAGCAGCAAGACTAGAGGGTACGAGACCCAGTTCTTC.

The chain has TRBV3-1 and TRBJ1-2; D is perhaps TRBD1 (5 bases). The CDR3 runs to 14 residues. The V end lost 4 bases, the J end lost 4 bases, and 13 bases lay between the germline ends. Germline values: CDR1 LGHDT, CDR2 YNNKEL (reference sequence). The CDR3 loop is CASSRNPGLYGYTF. In DNA form, the CDR3 reads TGTGCCAGCAGCCGAAATCCGGGACTCTATGGCTACACCTTC. Using reference TRBV3-1 and TRBJ1-2 for the parts outside the CDR3, the full variable domain is DTAVSQTPKYLVTQMGNDKSIKCEQNLGHDTMYWYKQDSKKFLKIMFSYNNKELIINETVPNRFSPKSPDKAHLNLHINSLELGDSAVYFCASSRNPGLYGYTFGSGTRLTVV.

The CDR3 coding sequence is TGTGCCAGCAGCAACGAGACCATGACGGGCTACACCTTC. Amino acids: CASSNETMTGYTF. This chain uses TRBV9 with TRBJ1-2; D unclear. Germline loops: CDR1 SGDLS, CDR2 YYNGEE. This CDR3 is built from 13 residues. V lost 4 bases to trimming and J lost 8 bases, with 15 bases between them.

In DNA, the CDR3 is TGCAGTGCTGGGGGACCACCAAGGGGCACAGATACGCAGTATTTT. Residues: CSAGGPPRGTDTQYF. The rearrangement links TRBV20-1 to TRBJ2-3; D possibly matches TRBD1 or TRBD2 (5 bases each). Germline-derived CDR1 and CDR2 are DFQATT and SNEGSKA (reference sequence). The CDR3 runs to 15 residues. The germline V and J ends were trimmed by 5 bases and 1 base, with 16 bases remaining between them.

The chain carries TRBV7-9 and TRBJ2-1, with a weak D call TRBD2 (5 bases). Between the trimmed V and J ends, which lost 1 base and 9 bases, there was a span of 10 bases. This CDR3 has 13 residues. From germline, CDR1 is SEHNR and CDR2 FQNEAQ (reference sequence). The CDR3 protein is CASSLELGPEQFF. In DNA, the CDR3 is TGTGCCAGCAGCTTAGAACTAGGTCCTGAGCAGTTCTTC.

The J gene is TRBJ2-7, the V gene TRBV3-1; D gene ambiguous. This CDR3 region has 14 residues. The germline V and J ends were trimmed by 1 base and 3 bases, with 10 bases remaining between them. Germline assignment: CDR1 LGHDT and CDR2 YNNKEL (reference sequence). This CDR3 reads CASSQGDENYEQYF. The CDR3 DNA is TGTGCCAGCAGCCAAGGTGACGAAAACTACGAGCAGTACTTC.

This clonotype was observed many times. The chain combines TRBV11-3 with TRBJ2-7; D ambiguous. The ends were cut back, 2 bases at V and 0 bases at J, with 8 bases in the middle. CDR1 and CDR2 (germline): SGHNT, YENEEA. This CDR3 has 14 residues. CDR3: CASSLSPNSYEQYF. The CDR3 DNA reads as TGTGCCAGCAGCTTAAGTCCAAACTCCTACGAGCAGTACTTC.

There are a few counts of this clonotype. The rearrangement joins TRBV4-3 to TRBJ2-4, with 7 bases identical to TRBD1. The end of the DNA fits TRBJ2-7 better, so the J call may be wrong. Germline CDR1 LGHNA, CDR2 YSLEER. The CDR3 runs to 17 residues. The CDR3 nucleotides read TGCGCCAGCAGCCATTTTTTCAGATCACAGGGGTTGGGCGAGCAGTACTTC. Amino acid sequence: CASSHFFRSQGLGEQYF.

This chain joins TRBV7-9 and TRBJ1-2; D remains unclear. CDR3 size: 14 residues. V was clipped by 2 bases and J by 10 bases, with 17 bases between them. Germline CDR1 reads SEHNR; CDR2 reads FQNEAQ (reference sequence). The CDR3 spells CASSLSQVNRDYTF. The CDR3 region has the DNA TGTGCCAGCAGCTTAAGTCAGGTCAATAGGGACTACACCTTC. Filled out from reference TRBV7-9 and TRBJ1-2, the complete variable domain reads DTGVSQNPRHKITKRGQNVTFRCDPISEHNRLYWYRQTLGQGPEFLTYFQNEAQLEKSRLLSDRFSAERPKGSFSTLEIQRTEQGDSAMYLCASSLSQVNRDYTFGSGTRLTVV.

The gene calls are TRBV28 and TRBJ1-5, with no clear D. Germline CDR1 MDHEN, CDR2 SYDVKM. There are 10 residues in the CDR3. The CDR3 nucleotides are TGTGGTTATAGCAATCAGCCCCAGCATTTT. As protein: CGYSNQPQHF.

The chain joins TRBV20-1 to TRBJ1-2, with a possible D match to TRBD1 (6 bases). Trimming shortened V by 0 bases and J by 0 bases, and 23 bases separated the two germline ends. There are 19 residues in the CDR3. CDR1 and CDR2 from the germline V gene are DFQATT and SNEGSKA (reference sequence). CDR3 sequence (DNA): TGCAGTGCTAGAGATGCCCCGGGGGGGGCGGACCGAACTAACTATGGCTACACCTTC. This codes for CSARDAPGGADRTNYGYTF.